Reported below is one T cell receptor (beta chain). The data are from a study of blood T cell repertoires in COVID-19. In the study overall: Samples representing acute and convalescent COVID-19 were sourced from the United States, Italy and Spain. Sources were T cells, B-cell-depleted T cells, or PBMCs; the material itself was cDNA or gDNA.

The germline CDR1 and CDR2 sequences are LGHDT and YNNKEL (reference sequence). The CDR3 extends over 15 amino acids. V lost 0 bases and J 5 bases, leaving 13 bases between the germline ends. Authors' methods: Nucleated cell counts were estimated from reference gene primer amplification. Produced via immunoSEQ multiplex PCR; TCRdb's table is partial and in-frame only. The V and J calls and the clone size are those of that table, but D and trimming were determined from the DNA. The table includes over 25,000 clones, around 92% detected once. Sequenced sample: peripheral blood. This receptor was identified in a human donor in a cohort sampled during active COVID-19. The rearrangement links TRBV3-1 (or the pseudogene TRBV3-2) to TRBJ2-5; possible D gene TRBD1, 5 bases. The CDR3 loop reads CASSQEMADSETQYF. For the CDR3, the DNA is TGTGCCAGCAGCCAAGAGATGGCCGACAGTGAGACCCAGTACTTC.